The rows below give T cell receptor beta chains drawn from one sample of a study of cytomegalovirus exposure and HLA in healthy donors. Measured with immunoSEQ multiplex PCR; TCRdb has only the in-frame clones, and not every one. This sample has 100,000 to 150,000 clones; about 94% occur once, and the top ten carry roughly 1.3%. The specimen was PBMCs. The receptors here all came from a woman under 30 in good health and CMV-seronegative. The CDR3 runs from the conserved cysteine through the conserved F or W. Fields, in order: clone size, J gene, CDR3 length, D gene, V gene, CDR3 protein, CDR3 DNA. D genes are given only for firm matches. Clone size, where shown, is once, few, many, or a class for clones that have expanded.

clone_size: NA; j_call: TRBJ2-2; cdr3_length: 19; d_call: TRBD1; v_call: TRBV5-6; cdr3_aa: CASSLEVWGQGSNTGELFF; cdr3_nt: TGTGCCAGCAGCTTGGAGGTATGGGGACAGGGCTCGAACACCGGGGAGCTGTTTTTT
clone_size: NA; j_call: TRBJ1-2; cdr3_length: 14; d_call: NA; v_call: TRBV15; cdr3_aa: CATSREGQGRGYTF; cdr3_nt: TGTGCCACCAGCAGAGAGGGGCAGGGTAGAGGCTACACCTTC
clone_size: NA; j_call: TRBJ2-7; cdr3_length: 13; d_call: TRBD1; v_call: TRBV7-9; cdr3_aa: CASSTSGQYEQYF; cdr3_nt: TGTGCCAGCAGCACATCGGGACAGTACGAGCAGTACTTC
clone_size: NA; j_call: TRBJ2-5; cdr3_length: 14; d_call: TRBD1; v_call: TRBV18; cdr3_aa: CASSRGQAQETQYF; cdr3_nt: TGTGCCAGCTCACGCGGACAGGCCCAAGAGACCCAGTACTTC
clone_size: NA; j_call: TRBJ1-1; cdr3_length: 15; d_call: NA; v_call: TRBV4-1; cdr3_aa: CASSQVMGTNTEAFF; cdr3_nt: TGCGCCAGCAGCCAAGTTATGGGCACCAACACTGAAGCTTTCTTT
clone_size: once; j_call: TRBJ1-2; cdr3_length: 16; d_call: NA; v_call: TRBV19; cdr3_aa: CASSHSGLLPFYGYTF; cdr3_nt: TGTGCCAGTAGTCATTCCGGACTTCTTCCCTTCTATGGCTACACCTTC
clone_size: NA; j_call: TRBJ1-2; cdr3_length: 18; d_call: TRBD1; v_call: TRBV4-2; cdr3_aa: CASSQLNHRGGVHYGYTF; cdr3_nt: TGTGCCAGCAGCCAACTTAACCACAGGGGGGGCGTTCACTATGGCTACACCTTC
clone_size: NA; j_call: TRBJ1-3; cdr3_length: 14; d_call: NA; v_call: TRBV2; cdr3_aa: CASSEVVSGNTIYF; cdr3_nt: TGTGCCAGCAGTGAAGTAGTCTCTGGAAACACCATATATTTT
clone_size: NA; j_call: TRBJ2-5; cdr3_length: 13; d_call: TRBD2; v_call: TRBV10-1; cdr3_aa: CARGAGAQETQYF; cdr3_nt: TGCGCCAGGGGAGCGGGGGCCCAAGAGACCCAGTACTTC
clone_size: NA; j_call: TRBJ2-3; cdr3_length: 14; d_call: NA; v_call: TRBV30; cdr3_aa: CAWTPGQSTDTQYF; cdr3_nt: TGTGCCTGGACCCCGGGACAAAGCACAGATACGCAGTATTTT
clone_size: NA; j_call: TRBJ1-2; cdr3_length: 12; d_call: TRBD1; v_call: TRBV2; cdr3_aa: CASRQGENGYTF; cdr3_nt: TGTGCCAGCAGACAGGGGGAAAATGGCTACACCTTC
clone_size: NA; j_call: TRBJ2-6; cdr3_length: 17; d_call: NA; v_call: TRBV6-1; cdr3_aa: CASSGGGGPVGANVLTF; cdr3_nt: TGTGCCAGCAGTGGTGGAGGCGGACCTGTGGGGGCCAACGTCCTGACTTTC
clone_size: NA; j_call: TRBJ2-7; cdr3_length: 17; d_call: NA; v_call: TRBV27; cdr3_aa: CASSSKTGTHLSYEQYF; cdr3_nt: TGTGCCAGCAGCTCCAAGACAGGAACGCATCTCTCCTACGAGCAGTACTTC
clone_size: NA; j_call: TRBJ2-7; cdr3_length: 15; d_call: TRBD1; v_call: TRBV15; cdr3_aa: CATSSVPGQGDEQYF; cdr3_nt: TGTGCCACCAGCAGCGTCCCGGGACAGGGTGACGAGCAGTACTTC
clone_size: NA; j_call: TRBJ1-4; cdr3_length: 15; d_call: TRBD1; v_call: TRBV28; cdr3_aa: CASSLGTASNEKLFF; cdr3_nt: TGTGCCAGCAGTTTGGGGACAGCTTCTAATGAAAAACTGTTTTTT
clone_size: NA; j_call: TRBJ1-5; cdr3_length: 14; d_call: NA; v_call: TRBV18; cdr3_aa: CASSLGGVEQPQHF; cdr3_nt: TGTGCCAGCTCTCTAGGAGGGGTAGAGCAGCCCCAGCATTTT
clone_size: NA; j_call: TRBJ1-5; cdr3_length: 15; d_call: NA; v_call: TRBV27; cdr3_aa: CASSLFAGHNQPQHF; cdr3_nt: TGTGCCAGCAGTTTATTCGCAGGACACAATCAGCCCCAGCATTTT
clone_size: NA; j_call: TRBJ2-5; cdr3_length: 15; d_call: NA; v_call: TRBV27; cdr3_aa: CASSWVQGGVKTQYF; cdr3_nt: TGTGCCAGCAGTTGGGTTCAGGGCGGCGTAAAGACCCAGTACTTC
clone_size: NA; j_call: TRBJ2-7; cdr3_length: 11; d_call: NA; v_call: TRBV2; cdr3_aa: CASTPYYEQYF; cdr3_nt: TGTGCCAGCACCCCCTACTACGAGCAGTACTTC
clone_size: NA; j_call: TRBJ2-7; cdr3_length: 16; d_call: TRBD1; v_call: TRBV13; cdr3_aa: CASSSGQEPSSYEQYF; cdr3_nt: TGTGCCAGCAGCTCGGGACAGGAGCCAAGCTCCTACGAGCAGTACTTC
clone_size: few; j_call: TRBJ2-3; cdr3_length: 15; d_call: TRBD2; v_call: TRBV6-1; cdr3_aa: CASSEVSGGADTQYF; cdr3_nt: TGTGCCAGCAGTGAAGTAAGCGGGGGGGCAGATACGCAGTATTTT
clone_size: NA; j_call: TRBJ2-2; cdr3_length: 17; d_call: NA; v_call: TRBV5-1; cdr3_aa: CASNNNPRATNTGELFF; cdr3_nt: TGCGCCAGCAATAACAATCCGAGGGCCACGAACACCGGGGAGCTGTTTTTT
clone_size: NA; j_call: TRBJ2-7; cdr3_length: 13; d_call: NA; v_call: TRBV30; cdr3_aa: CAWSVGGTYEQYF; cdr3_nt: TGTGCCTGGAGTGTAGGGGGAACCTACGAGCAGTACTTC
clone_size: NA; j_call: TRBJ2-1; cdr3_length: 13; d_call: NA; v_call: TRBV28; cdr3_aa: CASETVLVNEQFF; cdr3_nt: TGTGCCAGTGAAACTGTTCTAGTCAATGAGCAGTTCTTC
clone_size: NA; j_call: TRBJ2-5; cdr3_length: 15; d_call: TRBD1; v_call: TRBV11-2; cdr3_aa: CASSLGGTAKETQYF; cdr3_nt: TGTGCCAGCAGCTTAGGGGGGACAGCAAAAGAGACCCAGTACTTC
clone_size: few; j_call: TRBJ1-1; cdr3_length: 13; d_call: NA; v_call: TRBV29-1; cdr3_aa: CSVQASQEGEAFF; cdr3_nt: TGCAGCGTTCAAGCGTCCCAGGAGGGGGAAGCTTTCTTT
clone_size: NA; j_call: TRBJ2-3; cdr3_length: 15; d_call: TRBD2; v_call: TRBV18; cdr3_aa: CASSPELAGPDTQYF; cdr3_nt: TGTGCCAGCTCACCCGAGCTAGCGGGGCCAGATACGCAGTATTTT
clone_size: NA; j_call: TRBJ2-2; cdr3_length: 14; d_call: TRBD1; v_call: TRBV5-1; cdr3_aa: CASESGGYTGELFF; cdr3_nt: TGCGCCAGCGAGTCAGGGGGCTACACCGGGGAGCTGTTTTTT
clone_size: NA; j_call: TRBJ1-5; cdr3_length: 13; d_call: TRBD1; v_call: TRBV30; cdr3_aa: CAWSGQGDQPQHF; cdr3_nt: TGTGCCTGGAGCGGACAGGGTGATCAGCCCCAGCATTTT
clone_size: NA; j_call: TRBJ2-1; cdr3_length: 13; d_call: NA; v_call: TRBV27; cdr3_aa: CASSFASRYEQFF; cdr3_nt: TGTGCCAGCAGTTTTGCTTCTAGGTATGAGCAGTTCTTC
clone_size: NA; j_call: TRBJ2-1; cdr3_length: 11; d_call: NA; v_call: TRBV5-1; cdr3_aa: CASSLSNEQFF; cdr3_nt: TGCGCCAGCAGCTTGTCAAATGAGCAGTTCTTC
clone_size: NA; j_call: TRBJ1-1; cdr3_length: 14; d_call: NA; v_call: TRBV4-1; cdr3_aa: CASSPYIGGTEAFF; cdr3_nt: TGCGCCAGCAGCCCATACATCGGGGGAACTGAAGCTTTCTTT
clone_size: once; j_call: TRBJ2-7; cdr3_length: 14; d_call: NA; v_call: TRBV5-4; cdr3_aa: CASSLQEASYEQYF; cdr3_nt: TGTGCCAGCAGCTTGCAGGAGGCCTCCTACGAGCAGTACTTC
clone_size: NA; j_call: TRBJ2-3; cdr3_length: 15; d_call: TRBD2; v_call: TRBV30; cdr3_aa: CAWSPMTSGIDTQYF; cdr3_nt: TGTGCCTGGAGTCCAATGACTAGCGGGATTGATACGCAGTATTTT
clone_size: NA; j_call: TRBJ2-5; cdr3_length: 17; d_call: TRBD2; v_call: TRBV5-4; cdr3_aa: CASSSRTGGTVQETQYF; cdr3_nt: TGTGCCAGCAGCTCGAGAACCGGGGGGACGGTACAAGAGACCCAGTACTTC
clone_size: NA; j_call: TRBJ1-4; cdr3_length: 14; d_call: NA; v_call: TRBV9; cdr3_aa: CASSPRAMEEKLFF; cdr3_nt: TGTGCCAGCAGCCCCCGTGCAATGGAGGAAAAACTGTTTTTT
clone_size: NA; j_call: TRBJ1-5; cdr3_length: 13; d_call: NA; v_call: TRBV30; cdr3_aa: CAWSTGDNQPQHF; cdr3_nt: TGTGCCTGGAGCACGGGAGACAATCAGCCCCAGCATTTT
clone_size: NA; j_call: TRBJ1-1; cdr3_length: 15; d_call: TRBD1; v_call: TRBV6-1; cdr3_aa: CASSDSDRVNTEAFF; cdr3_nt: TGTGCCAGCAGCGATAGTGACAGGGTGAACACTGAAGCTTTCTTT
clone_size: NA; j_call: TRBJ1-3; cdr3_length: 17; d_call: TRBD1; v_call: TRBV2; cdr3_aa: CARSSQRQGARGNTIYF; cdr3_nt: TGTGCCAGAAGCTCCCAGAGACAGGGGGCGCGAGGAAACACCATATATTTT
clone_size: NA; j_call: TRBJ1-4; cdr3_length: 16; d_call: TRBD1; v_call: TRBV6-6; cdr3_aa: CASSYYGTGEREKLFF; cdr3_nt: TGTGCCAGCAGTTACTATGGGACAGGGGAAAGAGAAAAACTGTTTTTT
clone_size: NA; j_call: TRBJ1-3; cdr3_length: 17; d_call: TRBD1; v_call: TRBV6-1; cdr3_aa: CASSEVFTGGRRNTIYF; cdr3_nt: TGTGCCAGCAGTGAAGTTTTTACAGGGGGCCGGAGGAACACCATATATTTT